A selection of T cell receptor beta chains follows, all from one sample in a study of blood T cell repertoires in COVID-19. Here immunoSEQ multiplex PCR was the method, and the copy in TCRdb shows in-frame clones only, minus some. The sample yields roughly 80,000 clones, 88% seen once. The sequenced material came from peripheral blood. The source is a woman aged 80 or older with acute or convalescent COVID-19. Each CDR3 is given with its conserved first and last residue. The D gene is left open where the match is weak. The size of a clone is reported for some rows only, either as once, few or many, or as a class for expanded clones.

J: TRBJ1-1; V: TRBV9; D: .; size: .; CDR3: CASSPRRGGSSTEAFF; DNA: TGTGCCAGCAGCCCCCGTAGGGGTGGGTCGAGCACTGAAGCTTTCTTT
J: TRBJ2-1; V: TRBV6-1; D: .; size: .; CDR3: CASSYDNEQFF; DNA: TGTGCCAGCAGTTATGACAATGAGCAGTTCTTC
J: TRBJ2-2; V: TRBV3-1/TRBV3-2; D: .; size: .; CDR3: CASSHLSSGELFF; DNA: TGTGCCAGCAGCCACCTCAGTTCGGGGGAGCTGTTTTTT
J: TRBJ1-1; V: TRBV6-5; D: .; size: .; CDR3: CASSHWTAEAFF; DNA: TGTGCCAGCAGTCACTGGACAGCTGAAGCTTTCTTT
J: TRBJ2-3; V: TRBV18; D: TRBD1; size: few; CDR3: CASSGTATDTQYF; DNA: TGTGCCAGCTCAGGGACAGCCACAGATACGCAGTATTTT
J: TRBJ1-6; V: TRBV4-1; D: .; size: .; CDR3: CASSQGERAGAPLHF; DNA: TGCGCCAGCAGCCAAGGCGAGAGGGCCGGGGCACCCCTCCACTTT
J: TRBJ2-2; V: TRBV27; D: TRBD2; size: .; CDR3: CASRFLAEANTGELFF; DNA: TGTGCCAGCCGATTCCTAGCGGAGGCGAACACCGGGGAGCTGTTTTTT
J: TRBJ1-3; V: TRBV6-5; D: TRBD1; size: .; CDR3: CASSRTGLGNTIYF; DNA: TGTGCCAGCAGTAGGACAGGCCTTGGAAACACCATATATTTT
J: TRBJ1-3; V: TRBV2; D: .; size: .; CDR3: CASSPAGNTIYF; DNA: TGTGCCAGCAGTCCAGCTGGAAACACCATATATTTT
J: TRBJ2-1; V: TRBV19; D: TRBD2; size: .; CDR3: CASSIRGSGTSYNEQFF; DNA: TGTGCCAGTAGTATACGGGGAAGCGGGACTTCCTACAATGAGCAGTTCTTC
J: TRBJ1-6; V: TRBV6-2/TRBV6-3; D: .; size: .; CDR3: CASSSLSGTYNSPLHF; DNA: TGTGCCAGCAGTTCTCTTTCCGGGACTTATAATTCACCCCTCCACTTT
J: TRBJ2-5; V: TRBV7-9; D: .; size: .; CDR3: CASSPLGGAYQETQYF; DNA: TGTGCCAGCAGCCCTCTGGGGGGTGCCTACCAAGAGACCCAGTACTTC
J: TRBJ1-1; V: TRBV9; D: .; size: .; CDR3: CASSPSGKEAFF; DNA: TGTGCCAGCAGCCCTTCGGGGAAGGAAGCTTTCTTT
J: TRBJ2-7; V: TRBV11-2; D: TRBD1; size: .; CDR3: CASSLPRDREPEGEQYF; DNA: TGTGCCAGCAGCTTACCGAGGGACAGGGAACCGGAGGGCGAGCAGTACTTC
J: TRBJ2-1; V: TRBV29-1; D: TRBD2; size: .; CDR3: CSVGSSGGYNEQFF; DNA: TGCAGCGTGGGTTCTAGCGGAGGTTACAATGAGCAGTTCTTC